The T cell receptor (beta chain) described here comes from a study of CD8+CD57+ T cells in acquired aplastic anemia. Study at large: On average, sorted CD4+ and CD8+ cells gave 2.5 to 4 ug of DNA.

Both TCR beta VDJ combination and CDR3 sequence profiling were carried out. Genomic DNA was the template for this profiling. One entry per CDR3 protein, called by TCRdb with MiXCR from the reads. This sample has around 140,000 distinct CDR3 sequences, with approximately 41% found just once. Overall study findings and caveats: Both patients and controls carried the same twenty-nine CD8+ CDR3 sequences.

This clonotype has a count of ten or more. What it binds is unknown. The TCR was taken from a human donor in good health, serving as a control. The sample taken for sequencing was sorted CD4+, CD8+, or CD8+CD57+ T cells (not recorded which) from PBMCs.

Written as DNA, the CDR3 is TGTGCCAGTGGGTTTGGGGGGCTAGGACCCGAAAACTCCTATAATTCACCCCTCCACTTT. This sequence encodes CASGFGGLGPENSYNSPLHF. V gene TRBV12-3 or TRBV12-4 combines with J gene TRBJ1-6, with D tentatively TRBD1 (6 bases). CDR3 size: 20 residues. V dropped 9 bases and J dropped 0 bases, with 27 bases sitting between them.